Below, 14 T cell receptor beta chains from the same sample are listed, as sequenced in a study of blood T cell repertoires in COVID-19. Libraries were prepared by immunoSEQ multiplex PCR; TCRdb keeps only in-frame clonotypes and omits some of them. This sample has approximately 70,000 clones, with over 70% found just once. What was sequenced was peripheral blood. Every receptor here comes from a man of 80 years or more with active or convalescent COVID-19.

The chain employs TRBV5-4 and TRBJ1-6, with TRBD1 matching 8 bases. Per germline, CDR1 SGHNT and CDR2 YYREEE (reference sequence). This CDR3 region has 15 residues. Unmatched junction bases numbered 6, after V lost 1 base and J lost 9 bases. CDR3 protein: CASSLTQGVGSPLHF. CDR3 bases: TGTGCCAGCAGCTTGACACAGGGGGTTGGTTCACCCCTCCACTTT.

V and J are TRBV29-1 and TRBJ2-5; maybe TRBD1 (5 bases). There are 11 residues in the CDR3. Per the germline V gene, CDR1 is SQVTM and CDR2 is ANQGSEA. V shed 5 bases and J shed 5 bases, with 9 bases lying between them. The CDR3 is CSVQGQETQYF. CDR3 bases: TGCAGCGTTCAGGGTCAGGAGACCCAGTACTTC.

DNA of the CDR3: TGTGCCGCTAGCCTGTATAGCAATCAGCCCCAGCATTTT. This codes for CAASLYSNQPQHF. The chain links TRBV19 to TRBJ1-5; D call uncertain. Germline-derived CDR1 and CDR2 are LNHDA and SQIVND (reference sequence). The V gene lost 11 bases and the J gene lost 0 bases, with 11 bases spanning the gap. The CDR3 totals 13 residues.

The genes are TRBV6-5 and TRBJ1-2; D is perhaps TRBD1 (6 bases). Trimming removed 0 bases from V and 8 bases from J, with 13 bases in between. The CDR3 totals 14 residues. The germline V gene encodes CDR1 MNHEY and CDR2 SVGAGI. Here the CDR3 DNA reads TGTGCCAGCAGTTACTCAACGACAGGCTGGGGCTACACCTTC. Translating gives CASSYSTTGWGYTF.

This clone was picked up one time. V usage is TRBV11-2 and J usage is TRBJ2-7; TRBD1 matches 8 bases. With V trimmed by 0 bases and J by 0 bases, 10 bases remained unmatched. Germline V gene sequence: CDR1 SGHAT, CDR2 FQNNGV. The CDR3 length is 18 residues. The CDR3: CASSLESGTGKNSYEQYF. The CDR3 bases are TGTGCCAGCAGCTTAGAGTCGGGGACAGGAAAAAACTCCTACGAGCAGTACTTC.

This clone came up a few times. V is TRBV29-1 and J is TRBJ2-1, with D tentatively TRBD2 (6 bases). The CDR3 contains 11 residues. Trimming removed 4 bases from V and 9 bases from J, with 10 bases in between. In germline, CDR1 is SQVTM, CDR2 ANQGSEA. The CDR3 is CSVAGVSEQFF. The CDR3 DNA reads TGCAGCGTTGCGGGGGTGAGTGAGCAGTTCTTC.

V gene TRBV30 combines with J gene TRBJ2-3; D unclear. Germline-derived CDR1 and CDR2 are GTSNPN and SVGIG (reference sequence). Trimming removed 0 bases at V and 1 base at J, with 11 bases between. The CDR3 sequence is 15 residues long. The CDR3 bases are TGTGCCTGGAGTGTTGGTGGGCCCCGCACAGATACGCAGTATTTT. It codes for CAWSVGGPRTDTQYF.

J is TRBJ2-2 and V is TRBV5-1, with 11 positions matching TRBD2. The CDR3 has 15 residues. V shed 3 bases and J 5 bases; nucleotides not matched to a gene: 3. Germline V gene lookup returns CDR1 SGHRS and CDR2 YFSETQ. In DNA, the CDR3 is TGCGCCAGCAGCTCAGGGACTAGCGGAACCGGGGAGCTGTTTTTT. Its protein product is CASSSGTSGTGELFF.

The rearrangement uses TRBV6-5 and TRBJ2-1; possibly TRBD1 for D (5 bases). V was cut by 6 bases and J by 4 bases, with 10 bases left in between. The CDR3 consists of 13 residues. From germline, CDR1 is MNHEY and CDR2 SVGAGI. The CDR3 region is CASRRDRYNEQFF. The CDR3 bases are TGTGCCAGCAGACGCGACAGATACAATGAGCAGTTCTTC.

The chain combines TRBV29-1 with TRBJ2-2; D unclear. V was shortened by 8 bases and J by 0 bases, with 10 bases between the two germline ends. This CDR3 spans 13 amino acids. Germline lookup yields CDR1 SQVTM and CDR2 ANQGSEA. CDR3 coding DNA: TGCAGCTGTACAGAGACGAACACCGGGGAGCTGTTTTTT. Amino acid sequence: CSCTETNTGELFF.

This clone was observed a few times. The chain has TRBV2 and TRBJ1-2, with D possibly TRBD1 on 5 matching bases. Between the trimmed V and J ends, which lost 6 bases and 8 bases, there was a span of 16 bases. Per the germline V gene, CDR1 is SNHLY and CDR2 is FYNNEI. The CDR3 has 13 residues. CDR3 coding DNA: TGTGCCAGCAGGCCAGACAGACTGGGCGGCTACACCTTC. Its translation: CASRPDRLGGYTF.

The chain carries TRBV11-2 and TRBJ1-1; the D gene is possibly TRBD1 (6 bases). CDR3 length: 13 residues. V shed 2 bases and J shed 4 bases, with 8 bases lying between them. Germline V lookup: CDR1 SGHAT, CDR2 FQNNGV. The CDR3 region has the DNA TGTGCCAGCAGCTTAAGGGGGGGCACTGAAGCTTTCTTT. It yields the protein CASSLRGGTEAFF. Using reference TRBV11-2 and TRBJ1-1 for the parts outside the CDR3, the full variable domain is EAGVAQSPRYKIIEKRQSVAFWCNPISGHATLYWYQQILGQGPKLLIQFQNNGVVDDSQLPKDRFSAERLKGVDSTLKIQPAKLEDSAVYLCASSLRGGTEAFFGQGTRLTVV.

The genes are TRBV11-2 and TRBJ2-7; TRBD1 aligns across 8 bases. V lost 5 bases, J lost 7 bases, and 10 bases stayed unmatched. Germline lookup yields CDR1 SGHAT and CDR2 FQNNGV. The CDR3 sequence is 14 residues long. CDR3 nucleotides: TGTGCCAGCAGCCGATCCGGGACAGGTACAGAGCAGTACTTC. Protein: CASSRSGTGTEQYF.

This clone was detected once. The genes are TRBV18 and TRBJ1-2; 8 bases are a match to TRBD1. This CDR3 is built from 14 residues. Germline V CDR1 and CDR2: KGHSH, LQKENI. The V and J ends lost 3 bases and 6 bases, in that order; junction bases with no gene match: 6. DNA of the CDR3: TGTGCCAGCTCACCGAATACAGGGGGAGATGGCTACACCTTC. Amino acid sequence: CASSPNTGGDGYTF.